This T cell receptor (beta chain) was captured by sequencing in a study of blood T cell repertoires in COVID-19. Overall study: Researchers got acute and convalescent COVID-19 samples from the United States, Italy and Spain. The cDNA or gDNA used as material had been derived from T cells, B-cell-depleted T cells, or PBMCs.

Trimming shortened V by 1 base and J by 6 bases, and 6 bases separated the two germline ends. Germline CDR1 reads KGHSH; CDR2 reads LQKENI. CDR3 length: 12 residues. Original analysis: It was from reference gene primer amplification that nucleated cell counts were estimated. Assay: immunoSEQ multiplex PCR; the TCRdb copy retains only in-frame clones and omits some. D and trimming come from the DNA, and the V and J calls and clone size come from that table. Of 250,000 to 350,000 clones detected, 70% to 90% appear once; the ten largest clones hold roughly an eighth. This chain uses TRBV18 with TRBJ1-1; D may be TRBD1 (5 bases). Sequencing was done on a sample of peripheral blood. The receptor's source is a woman aged 60-75 years with acute or convalescent COVID-19. The DNA for the CDR3 is TGTGCCAGCTCACCACAGGGGCCTGAAGCTTTCTTT. This gives the protein CASSPQGPEAFF.